One and the same sample provided the 24 T cell receptor beta chains below, sequenced in a study of beta chain features in type 1 diabetes. Findings of the study overall: Shortening that was moderate but significant affected the TCRB CDR3s of Type 1 diabetes patients in all four CD4+ subsets.

All of the isolated RNA was reverse transcribed, so expressed TCRB transcripts were sequenced. This table comes from immunoSEQ multiplex PCR, and its TCRdb copy is limited to in-frame clones, with some not included. There are over 150,000 clones in the sample; 6.5% to 9.5% occur only once, and 0.94% lies in the top ten. No antigen has been assigned to these receptors. Sequenced: central memory CD4+ T cells from blood. These receptors were obtained from a woman aged 40 to 55 with type 1 diabetes.

This sequence joins TRBV7-6 and TRBJ2-1; tentative D call: TRBD2 (7 bases). CDR1 and CDR2 from the germline V gene are SGHVS and FNYEAQ. The CDR3 is 15 amino acids. V was cut by 4 bases and J by 8 bases, with 18 bases left in between. Written as DNA, the CDR3 is TGTGCCAGCAGCTCCCCCACGGGGGGCGTATATGAGCAGTTCTTC. This codes for CASSSPTGGVYEQFF.

There are a few counts of this clone. The rearrangement joins TRBV28 to TRBJ2-7; D may be TRBD2 (5 bases). This CDR3 is 15 amino acids long. Trimming removed 11 bases at V and 5 bases at J, with 25 bases between. The germline V gene encodes CDR1 MDHEN and CDR2 SYDVKM. Here the CDR3 DNA reads TGTGCCGCACGGGGTTCCAAAATGGACTTCCACGAGCAGTACTTC. This translates into CAARGSKMDFHEQYF.

This clone turned up a few times. This rearrangement joins TRBV28 to TRBJ1-1, with D perhaps TRBD1 (6 bases). The CDR3 totals 13 residues. The germline V gene encodes CDR1 MDHEN and CDR2 SYDVKM. Trimming cost V 2 bases and J 4 bases, with 8 bases left between them. The CDR3 region has the DNA TGTGCCAGCAGTTTAGTACAGGGCACTGAAGCTTTCTTT. This encodes CASSLVQGTEAFF.

This clone was found a few times. The V and J genes are TRBV18 and TRBJ1-1; possibly TRBD1 for D (5 bases). The CDR3 has 13 amino acids. Per the germline V gene, CDR1 is KGHSH and CDR2 is LQKENI. V shed 8 bases and J shed 1 base, with 11 bases lying between them. The CDR3 coding sequence is TGTGCCAGCCTTTTGGACACGAACACTGAAGCTTTCTTT. It is translated as CASLLDTNTEAFF.

The V call is TRBV28, the J call TRBJ2-2, with 7 bases fitting TRBD1. Trimming at V came to 8 bases and at J to 1 base, leaving 1 base not matched to a gene. This CDR3 spans 13 amino acids. From germline, CDR1 is MDHEN and CDR2 SYDVKM. The CDR3 is CASRDRNTGELFF. In nucleotides, the CDR3 is TGTGCCAGCCGGGACAGGAACACCGGGGAGCTGTTTTTT.

The CDR3 is CASSYEEGSSYEQYF. The DNA of the CDR3 is TGTGCCAGCAGTTACGAGGAGGGGAGCTCCTACGAGCAGTACTTC. V gene TRBV6-6 combines with J gene TRBJ2-7, with D perhaps TRBD2 (6 bases). The CDR3 runs to 15 residues. From germline, CDR1 is MNHNY and CDR2 SVGAGI (reference sequence). Trimming removed 2 bases from V and 0 bases from J, with 11 bases in between.

The V call is TRBV4-1, the J call TRBJ1-2; a weak D match, TRBD1 (6 bases). The CDR3 covers 13 residues. V was shortened by 1 base and J by 9 bases, with 12 bases between the two germline ends. Germline CDR1 and CDR2: MGHRA and YSYEKL. Written as DNA, the CDR3 is TGCGCCAGCAGCCAAGGGCAGGGGTTAAGCTACACCTTC. Its translation: CASSQGQGLSYTF.

This rearrangement joins TRBV25-1 to TRBJ1-6, with a possible D match to TRBD1 (6 bases). Trimming took off 3 bases at V and 10 bases at J, with 13 bases between the two ends. The CDR3 loop spans 14 amino acids. The germline CDR1 and CDR2 sequences are MGHDK and SYGVNS. CDR3 region: CASSDLQGWSPLHF. The DNA for the CDR3 is TGTGCCAGCAGTGATCTTCAGGGGTGGTCACCCCTCCACTTT.

This clone showed up just a few times. The chain is built from TRBV5-1 and TRBJ1-6, with a tentative D call TRBD1 (6 bases). Per the germline V gene, CDR1 is SGHRS and CDR2 is YFSETQ. The CDR3 has 15 residues. Trimming cost V 4 bases and J 9 bases, with 17 bases left between them. The CDR3 is CASSVDSPSASPLHF. As DNA, the CDR3 is TGCGCCAGCAGCGTGGACAGCCCCTCCGCTTCACCCCTCCACTTT.

This clone appeared many times. This rearrangement joins TRBV5-1 to TRBJ2-1; D is possibly TRBD2 (5 bases). Trimming took 5 bases from V and 1 from J, leaving 13 bases between them. Per germline, CDR1 SGHRS and CDR2 YFSETQ. The CDR3 covers 15 residues. The CDR3 loop reads CASRTDLRSYNEQFF. CDR3 coding DNA: TGCGCCAGCAGAACGGACTTGAGGTCCTACAATGAGCAGTTCTTC.

This clone has more than one count but fewer than ten. The genes are TRBV7-9 and TRBJ2-5, with D uncertain. Per the germline V gene, CDR1 is SEHNR and CDR2 is FQNEAQ (reference sequence). With 2 bases removed from V and 2 bases from J, the gap between germline ends came to 6 bases. The CDR3 runs 13 residues. The CDR3 loop reads CASSLFQQETQYF. The CDR3 region has the DNA TGTGCCAGCAGCTTATTCCAGCAAGAGACCCAGTACTTC.

This clone was observed a handful of times. The V call is TRBV29-1, the J call TRBJ1-2; a possible D gene is TRBD1 (6 bases). Germline CDR1 SQVTM, CDR2 ANQGSEA. The CDR3 has 14 amino acids. V was clipped by 5 bases and J by 3 bases, with 16 bases between them. The CDR3 sequence is CSVRGGGADYGYTF. The CDR3 bases are TGCAGCGTTAGGGGGGGAGGGGCTGACTATGGCTACACCTTC.

This clone was counted between two and nine times. This rearrangement joins TRBV14 to TRBJ1-1; TRBD1 is a possible D gene (5 bases). Trimming removed 4 bases at V and 4 bases at J, with 13 bases between. This CDR3 region has 14 residues. The germline CDR1 and CDR2 sequences are SGHDN and FVKESK. DNA for the CDR3: TGTGCCAGCAGCCGGGGGAGGGGATTCACTGAAGCTTTCTTT. Its translation: CASSRGRGFTEAFF.

V and J are TRBV6-5 and TRBJ2-7; D is possibly TRBD2 (6 bases). V lost 2 bases and J 0 bases, leaving 8 bases between the germline ends. CDR3 length: 14 residues. Germline V gene sequence: CDR1 MNHEY, CDR2 SVGAGI. The CDR3 DNA reads TGTGCCAGCAGTTACGGGACTGCCTCCTACGAGCAGTACTTC. Its protein product is CASSYGTASYEQYF.

This chain joins TRBV2 and TRBJ1-5; D call uncertain. The CDR3 is 14 residues long. CDR1 and CDR2 (germline): SNHLY, FYNNEI. Between the trimmed V and J ends, which lost 2 bases and 3 bases, there was a span of 8 bases. The CDR3 DNA sequence: TGTGCCAGCAGTGAAAGCACCGACAATCAGCCCCAGCATTTT. It specifies CASSESTDNQPQHF. The full variable domain, rest sourced from reference TRBV2 and TRBJ1-5, is EPEVTQTPSHQVTQMGQEVILRCVPISNHLYFYWYRQILGQKVEFLVSFYNNEISEKSEIFDDQFSVERPDGSNFTLKIRSTKLEDSAMYFCASSESTDNQPQHFGDGTRLSIL.

This clone was detected only a few times. The chain has TRBV7-2 and TRBJ1-2, with TRBD1 as a possible D gene (5 bases). Germline V gene sequence: CDR1 SGHTA, CDR2 FQGNSA. V gave up 2 bases and J gave up 5 bases, with 18 bases separating them. This CDR3 contains 16 residues. The CDR3 DNA reads as TGTGCCAGCAGCTTATCTGCAGTGAGCCGGGGGTATGGCTACACCTTC. Protein sequence: CASSLSAVSRGYGYTF.

This clone was seen ten or more times. CDR3 sequence (DNA): TGTGCCAGTGGACAGGGATACGAGACCCAGTACTTC. This encodes CASGQGYETQYF. V and J are TRBV7-2 and TRBJ2-5; 8 nucleotides line up with TRBD1. Per germline, CDR1 SGHTA and CDR2 FQGNSA. This CDR3 contains 12 residues. V was pared by 9 bases and J by 5 bases, with 5 bases of the junction left unmatched.

The chain is built from TRBV19 and TRBJ1-1; 8 nucleotides align to TRBD1. V was clipped by 4 bases and J by 1 base; unmatched bases: 2. The CDR3 covers 14 residues. Germline V gives CDR1 LNHDA, CDR2 SQIVND (reference sequence). CDR3 in DNA: TGTGCCAGTAGTACGGGACAGGAGAACACTGAAGCTTTCTTT. It codes for CASSTGQENTEAFF.

This clone was counted only a few times. CDR3 nucleotides: TGTGCCACTCAACCCGGGGGAGGGGATGAGCAGTTCTTC. Encoded protein: CATQPGGGDEQFF. V gene TRBV2 combines with J gene TRBJ2-1; 7 bases agree with TRBD2. The CDR3 contains 13 residues. Unmatched junction bases numbered 11, after V lost 10 bases and J lost 8 bases. From germline, CDR1 is SNHLY and CDR2 FYNNEI.

This clone turned up a few times. The CDR3: CASSLGQGRDTQYF. In DNA form, the CDR3 reads TGTGCCAGCAGCTTAGGGCAGGGAAGAGATACGCAGTATTTT. This chain joins TRBV7-2 and TRBJ2-3; D possibly corresponds to TRBD1 (5 bases). The germline V and J ends were trimmed by 1 base and 5 bases, with 10 bases remaining between them. The CDR3 sequence is 14 residues long. Germline-derived CDR1 and CDR2 are SGHTA and FQGNSA.

V is TRBV4-1 and J is TRBJ1-2; TRBD1 matches 7 bases. Germline V gene data show CDR1 as MGHRA and CDR2 as YSYEKL. This CDR3 region has 15 residues. Trimming removed 6 bases from V and 4 bases from J; junction bases left unmatched: 11. This chain's CDR3 is CASRRGTGDRYGYTF. The CDR3 DNA follows: TGCGCCAGCAGGAGGGGAACAGGGGACCGCTATGGCTACACCTTC.

This chain connects TRBV7-3 to TRBJ2-3, with D perhaps TRBD1 (6 bases). Germline V CDR1 and CDR2: SGHTA, FQGTGA. CDR3 length: 13 residues. V lost 3 bases and J lost 4, with 8 bases in between. CDR3 in amino acids: CASSFQGSDTQYF. The CDR3, as DNA: TGTGCCAGCAGCTTCCAGGGGTCAGATACGCAGTATTTT.

The rearrangement links TRBV6-6 to TRBJ1-5; no clear D gene. This CDR3 comprises 13 residues. Trimming pared 2 bases from V and 5 bases from J, leaving 7 bases between. Germline loops: CDR1 MNHNY, CDR2 SVGAGI (reference sequence). CDR3: CASSYIVDQPQHF. Here the CDR3 DNA reads TGTGCCAGCAGTTACATAGTAGATCAGCCCCAGCATTTT.

The J gene is TRBJ1-5, the V gene TRBV18; 10 bases map to TRBD1. The germline CDR1 and CDR2 sequences are KGHSH and LQKENI. With 5 bases clipped from V and 5 bases from J, the junction kept 3 bases outside the gene matches. The CDR3 is 14 amino acids. The CDR3 spells CASSETGGDQPQHF. DNA of the CDR3: TGTGCCAGCTCAGAGACAGGGGGCGATCAGCCCCAGCATTTT.